The clone carrying this T cell receptor (beta chain) showed up just once. These data come from a study of blood T cell repertoires in COVID-19. Background on the study: Sample material is recorded as cDNA or gDNA derived from T cells, B-cell-depleted T cells, or PBMCs.

CDR3 length equals 13 residues. The ends were cut back, 8 bases at V and 1 base at J, with 11 bases in the middle. The germline gives CDR1 LGHDT, CDR2 YNNKEL (reference sequence). This table comes from immunoSEQ multiplex PCR, and its TCRdb copy is limited to in-frame clones, with some not included. Of around 190,000 clones in the sample, 65% to 80% were seen once. The specimen was PBMCs or T cells enriched from blood (not recorded which). The genes are TRBV3-1 (or the pseudogene TRBV3-2) and TRBJ1-1; D not certain. This clonotype was sampled from a woman aged 45-65 years with acute COVID-19. CDR3 DNA sequence: TGTGCCAGCTCCATCCAGGAGAACACTGAAGCTTTCTTT. Translated, it gives CASSIQENTEAFF.